What follows is one TCR beta chain and its context. Deletions cut 4 bases from V and 8 bases from J, with 19 bases between. The CDR3 length is 15 residues. Germline V lookup: CDR1 SGHRS, CDR2 YFSETQ. The record originates from a study of CD8 T cells in ankylosing spondylitis. Making the TCR beta libraries involved quantitative 5'-RACE with molecular barcodes. MiXCR, run by TCRdb on the 5' RACE reads, gives a single entry per CDR3 protein. The table includes 250,000 or so distinct CDR3 sequences, roughly a quarter detected once. Sequencing input: blood, either unsorted or a sorted T cell fraction (not recorded which). This sequence joins TRBV5-1 and TRBJ2-1; D gene unclear. The TCR comes from a male donor with ankylosing spondylitis or in good health (not recorded which). Written as DNA, the CDR3 is TGCGCCAGCAGCCACGCCATTCGAGAAGGACATGAGCAGTTCTTC. It is translated as CASSHAIREGHEQFF.